This T cell receptor beta chain was profiled in a study of T-cell memory formation after mild COVID-19. Concerning this clonotype itself: Its antigen is still unknown.

TCRdb re-called the 5' RACE reads with MiXCR, one entry per CDR3 protein. The repertoire has roughly 600,000 distinct CDR3 sequences, roughly 18% of them found once; the top ten carry 12%. Germline CDR1 and CDR2: MGHDK and SYGVNS. V lost 1 base, J lost 7 bases, and 7 bases lay in between. This CDR3 is built from 12 residues. Study-wide findings and caveats: Whether day 37 second-wave clones are SARS-CoV-2-specific was not confirmed.

Specimen: PBMCs or a T cell subset sorted from them (not recorded which). The chain combines TRBV25-1 with TRBJ1-1; D remains unclear. The receptor was derived from an adult woman who had mild COVID-19 (a few samples of this study predate the infection). Cell type and time point are not known. The CDR3, as DNA: TGTGCCAGCAGTGAATGGGGAATTGAAGCTTTCTTT. Translated: CASSEWGIEAFF.